Following are 21 T cell receptor delta chains from one sample sequenced in a study of delta chains in infants with herpesvirus infections. TCR cDNA was made from PBMC RNA with gamma- and delta-chain-specific primers. TCRdb ran CATT on the RT-PCR reads. The sample holds around 1,200 delta-chain clones, just over 30% seen once. The source material was peripheral blood, sampled at time point 3 of longitudinal follow-up. Receptors were obtained from a human donor who was a Ugandan infant, either HIV-exposed or HIV-unexposed (not recorded which).

As to this clone: A single base separates this from a much larger clone, so it may be a read error. The V call is TRDV2, the J call TRDJ1, with 8 bases identical to TRDD3. The V and J ends lost 2 bases and 6 bases, in that order; junction bases with no gene match: 13. This CDR3 region has 16 residues. Germline-derived CDR1 and CDR2 are GEAIGNYY and EKD. The CDR3 bases are TGTGCCTGTGACAACGTTGGGGGATCCTACATAAATAAACTCATCTTT. Its protein product is CACDNVGGSYINKLIF.

This clone is labeled medium-sized. The same CDR3 also results from other DNA sequences found in this sample. The genes are TRDV3 and TRDJ1; 9 bases align to TRDD3. In germline, CDR1 is TVYSNPD, CDR2 GDNSRS (reference sequence). Trimming took 0 bases from V and 0 from J; bases not matched to a gene: 11. The CDR3 is 17 residues long. Here the CDR3 DNA reads TGTGCCTTTAGCTATCCTACCTGGGGGATTTACACCGATAAACTCATCTTT. This encodes CAFSYPTWGIYTDKLIF.

By sample fraction, this clone is large. This rearrangement joins TRDV2 to TRDJ1, with D tentatively TRDD3 (6 bases). This CDR3 is built from 22 residues. Germline CDR1 is GEAIGNYY and CDR2 is EKD. Trimming left V 0 bases short and J 0 bases short, with 31 bases between. The CDR3 reads CACDTVRPEAGGSKAYTDKLIF. The CDR3 coding sequence is TGTGCCTGTGACACCGTGAGACCGGAGGCGGGGGGGAGTAAGGCTTACACCGATAAACTCATCTTT.

By share, this clone counts as medium-sized. The rearrangement uses TRDV1 and TRDJ1; 9 bases align to TRDD3. Trimming cost V 4 bases and J 0 bases; bases outside gene matches: 12. The CDR3 has 18 amino acids. The germline V gene encodes CDR1 TSWWSYY and CDR2 QGS. The CDR3 is CALGGMVGDTLYTDKLIF. The CDR3 bases are TGTGCTCTTGGGGGAATGGTTGGGGATACGCTATACACCGATAAACTCATCTTT.

In this sample, this clone is medium-sized. This rearrangement joins TRDV1 to TRDJ1; perhaps TRDD3 as D (5 bases). The V gene's germline CDR1 is TSWWSYY and CDR2 QGS. V was shortened by 3 bases and J by 9 bases, with 23 bases between the two germline ends. The CDR3 extends over 16 amino acids. CDR3 sequence: CALGDRLRCRGVELIF. DNA for the CDR3: TGTGCTCTTGGGGATCGCTTACGCTGCCGGGGGGTTGAACTCATCTTT.

CDR3 DNA: TGTGCTCTTGGGGAAGGAGATTTCCTACGTGTTTTGGGGGATACGGAGGGTAAACTCATCTTT. Translated: CALGEGDFLRVLGDTEGKLIF. This rearrangement joins TRDV1 to TRDJ1, with 11 positions matching TRDD3. With V trimmed by 2 bases and J by 7 bases, 24 bases remained unmatched. Germline-derived CDR1 and CDR2 are TSWWSYY and QGS. The CDR3 sequence is 21 residues long.

This clone was seen a handful of times. This chain uses TRDV2 with TRDJ1; 7 bases fit TRDD3. Germline CDR1 and CDR2: GEAIGNYY and EKD. The V gene end was trimmed by 3 bases and the J gene end by 4 bases; junction bases not matched to a gene: 22. This CDR3 has 19 residues. The CDR3 spells CACDGIPWGTLGEGDKLIF. CDR3 nucleotide sequence: TGTGCCTGTGACGGAATACCTTGGGGGACTTTAGGGGAGGGCGATAAACTCATCTTT.

A word on this clone: One base away lies a much larger clone, so this may be a sequencing read error. The rearrangement links TRDV1 to TRDJ1, with 10 bases aligning to TRDD3. This CDR3 comprises 23 residues. Germline CDR1 reads TSWWSYY; CDR2 reads QGS. V was clipped by 2 bases and J by 5 bases; unmatched bases: 29. The CDR3 loop reads CALGEWALAFPYKLGDDKDKLIF. DNA for the CDR3: TGTGCTCTTGGGGAATGGGCCTTGGCCTTCCCTTACAAACTGGGGGATGATAAAGATAAACTCATCTTT.

Notes on this clone: One base separates it from a far larger clone, so it is likely a read error. This specimen includes other DNA sequences encoding the same CDR3. The rearrangement links TRDV1 to TRDJ1; no clear D. The V end lost 0 bases, the J end lost 6 bases, and 8 bases lay between the germline ends. Germline lookup yields CDR1 TSWWSYY and CDR2 QGS. This CDR3 has 13 residues. CDR3: CALGELFRYKLIF. The CDR3 DNA reads as TGTGCTCTTGGGGAACTATTCCGGTATAAACTCATCTTT.

In its sample, this clone ranks as large. This chain links TRDV1 with TRDJ1, with 7 bases fitting TRDD3. Trimming at V came to 1 base and at J to 2 bases, leaving 34 bases not matched to a gene. The germline V gene encodes CDR1 TSWWSYY and CDR2 QGS. The CDR3 contains 25 residues. The CDR3 here is CALGEHPWFRSYWGHPGGPTDKLIF. Here the CDR3 DNA reads TGTGCTCTTGGGGAACATCCTTGGTTCCGTTCATACTGGGGCCACCCTGGGGGTCCTACCGATAAACTCATCTTT.

This clone is judged medium-sized. The chain uses TRDV2 and TRDJ1; 10 nucleotides match TRDD3. The CDR3 extends over 17 amino acids. The germline CDR1 and CDR2 sequences are GEAIGNYY and EKD. After removal of 0 bases from V and 0 bases from J, the junction contained 6 bases not matched to a gene. The CDR3 sequence: CACDTVGGYEYTDKLIF. DNA for the CDR3: TGTGCCTGTGACACCGTAGGGGGATACGAGTACACCGATAAACTCATCTTT.

By sample fraction, this clone is large. The V gene is TRDV2, the J gene TRDJ3; TRDD3 agrees at 13 bases. The CDR3 loop spans 21 amino acids. V trimming: 1 base; J trimming: 1 base; junction bases outside the gene matches: 9. Per germline, CDR1 GEAIGNYY and CDR2 EKD. The CDR3 loop reads CACDTIRTGGYGSWDTRQMFF. The CDR3 DNA is TGTGCCTGTGACACTATCCGTACTGGGGGATACGGGTCCTGGGACACCCGACAGATGTTTTTC.

As to this clone: A far larger clone is a single base away, which makes a read error likely. The chain has TRDV1 and TRDJ1; the match to TRDD3 covers 10 bases. V was pared by 6 bases and J by 1 base, with 38 bases of the junction left unmatched. The CDR3 runs to 26 residues. Germline V lookup: CDR1 TSWWSYY, CDR2 QGS. CDR3 DNA: TGTGCTCTTGGAATTAGAGGGAGGAGTCTCCTACCGACCTGGATCTGGGGGATAACGACCACCGATAAACTCATCTTT. It codes for CALGIRGRSLLPTWIWGITTTDKLIF.

By proportion, this clone is medium-sized. The V and J genes are TRDV1 and TRDJ1, with D hard to call. V was shortened by 5 bases and J by 2 bases, with 21 bases between the two germline ends. Germline V gene sequence: CDR1 TSWWSYY, CDR2 QGS. CDR3 length: 17 residues. The CDR3: CALGPQDRTLYTDKLIF. CDR3 bases: TGTGCTCTTGGGCCCCAAGACCGTACTTTGTATACCGATAAACTCATCTTT.

Relative to its sample, this clone is medium-sized. V usage is TRDV2 and J usage is TRDJ3, with 11 bases lining up with TRDD3. Losses at the gene ends were 1 base for V and 1 base for J; bases not matched to a gene: 8. This CDR3 contains 20 residues. CDR1 is GEAIGNYY and CDR2 is EKD in the germline V gene. CDR3: CACDTAGGYSGSWDTRQMFF. The CDR3, as DNA: TGTGCCTGTGACACGGCTGGGGGATACTCGGGGTCCTGGGACACCCGACAGATGTTTTTC.

By sample fraction, this clone is medium-sized. This chain connects TRDV3 to TRDJ1, with D hard to call. The CDR3 is 14 amino acids. Germline assignment: CDR1 TVYSNPD and CDR2 GDNSRS (reference sequence). V lost 1 base to trimming and J lost 0 bases, with 12 bases between them. The CDR3 is CAFTLPWNTDKLIF. DNA of the CDR3: TGTGCCTTTACCCTCCCCTGGAACACCGATAAACTCATCTTT.

The rearrangement uses TRDV1 and TRDJ1; 10 bases agree with TRDD3. Germline trimming cut 0 bases from V and 4 bases from J; bases unmatched to any gene: 26. Germline values: CDR1 TSWWSYY, CDR2 QGS. The CDR3 is 23 amino acids. CDR3 residues: CALGELCPLSYRLGDYKIDKLIF. For the CDR3, the DNA is TGTGCTCTTGGGGAACTCTGCCCCCTTTCCTACAGACTGGGGGATTATAAGATCGATAAACTCATCTTT.

This clone showed up just once. CDR3 in DNA: TGTGCCTGTGACACGGTACCTACTGGGGGGATACGTCGGGGCACCGATAAACTCATCTTT. Its protein product is CACDTVPTGGIRRGTDKLIF. The J gene is TRDJ1, the V gene TRDV2, with 10 bases identical to TRDD3. From germline, CDR1 is GEAIGNYY and CDR2 EKD. J gave up 1 base and V 1 base, and 17 bases lay outside the gene matches. The CDR3 length is 20 residues.

V gene TRDV1 combines with J gene TRDJ1, with D perhaps matching TRDD2 or TRDD3 (9 bases each). The germline V gene encodes CDR1 TSWWSYY and CDR2 QGS. CDR3 length: 24 amino acids. Trimming shortened V by 0 bases and J by 3 bases, and 38 bases separated the two germline ends. DNA for the CDR3: TGTGCTCTTGGGGAACTCAGCCTTCCTACGTTTTGGTGGGGGATATGCAATCGCCCCGATAAACTCATCTTT. Protein: CALGELSLPTFWWGICNRPDKLIF.

As to this clone: A far larger clone lies a single base away; this is likely a read error. The same CDR3 is also encoded by other DNA sequences in this sample. The chain uses TRDV2 and TRDJ2; 9 nucleotides line up with TRDD3. Germline-derived CDR1 and CDR2 are GEAIGNYY and EKD. This CDR3 is built from 15 residues. CDR3 in DNA: TGTGCATGTGACATACTGGGGGATTTGACAGCACAACTCTTCTTT. Translating gives CACDILGDLTAQLFF.

As concerns this clone: A far larger clone is one nucleotide away, so this likely arose from a read error. This chain joins TRDV1 and TRDJ1; TRDD3 matches at 8 bases. Germline CDR1 reads TSWWSYY; CDR2 reads QGS. J lost 1 base, V lost 4 bases, and 17 bases had no gene match. This CDR3 comprises 19 residues. CDR3 loop: CALGVGYFEGDMGTDKLIF. In DNA form, the CDR3 reads TGTGCTCTTGGGGTCGGGTACTTTGAGGGGGATATGGGCACCGATAAACTCATCTTT.